Listed here are 6 T cell receptor beta chains from one sample, sequenced in a study of beta chain features in type 1 diabetes. Sequenced material consisted of expressed TCRB transcripts (all of the isolated RNA was reverse transcribed). Here immunoSEQ multiplex PCR was the method, and the copy in TCRdb shows in-frame clones only, minus some. The sample comprises fewer than 650,000 clones, around 16% of which are singletons, and around 0.095% rests with the top ten. Sequencing was carried out using naive CD4+ T cells from blood. All receptors derive from a man between 18 and 35 years old in good health.

The V call is TRBV15, the J call TRBJ1-1, with TRBD1 matching 8 bases. The germline V gene encodes CDR1 LNHNV and CDR2 YYDKDF (reference sequence). V dropped 6 bases and J dropped 4; count of bases not matched to a gene: 7. This CDR3 has 14 amino acids. The CDR3 region has the DNA TGTGCCACCAGGGACAGGGAGGAGTTCACTGAAGCTTTCTTT. Translating it yields CATRDREEFTEAFF.

The rearrangement uses TRBV2 and TRBJ2-2, with TRBD2 matching 11 bases. This CDR3 contains 16 residues. Trimming removed 2 bases from V and 6 bases from J; junction bases left unmatched: 5. The germline V gene encodes CDR1 SNHLY and CDR2 FYNNEI. CDR3: CASSEILAGAAGELFF. In DNA form, the CDR3 reads TGTGCCAGCAGTGAAATACTAGCGGGAGCGGCCGGGGAGCTGTTTTTT.

This clone was picked up a small number of times. The chain is built from TRBV7-6 and TRBJ2-3, with no clear D. In germline, CDR1 is SGHVS, CDR2 FNYEAQ. This CDR3 has 15 amino acids. The V and J ends lost 6 bases and 5 bases respectively, with 18 bases between them. CDR3 nucleotides: TGTGCCAGCAGACGCGTAGGGCTGTCTAAAGATACGCAGTATTTT. It specifies CASRRVGLSKDTQYF.

J is TRBJ2-7 and V is TRBV7-2; TRBD2 matches 8 bases. The CDR3 runs 15 residues. Trimming at V came to 1 base and at J to 2 bases, leaving 4 bases not matched to a gene. CDR1 and CDR2 (germline): SGHTA, FQGNSA. The CDR3 loop is CASSLGAGVAYEQYF. The CDR3 DNA reads as TGTGCCAGCAGCTTAGGAGCGGGAGTAGCCTACGAGCAGTACTTC.

V is TRBV19 and J is TRBJ1-6; D might be TRBD1 (6 bases). The CDR3 has 16 amino acids. Germline V gene data show CDR1 as LNHDA and CDR2 as SQIVND (reference sequence). V shed 7 bases and J shed 6 bases, with 19 bases lying between them. The DNA of the CDR3 is TGTGCCAGTACCCCGCGCCCAGGGGAACCTAATTCACCCCTCCACTTT. It specifies CASTPRPGEPNSPLHF.

This clone was picked up a small number of times. This rearrangement joins TRBV5-4 to TRBJ2-5, with D uncertain. With 4 bases removed from V and 5 bases from J, the gap between germline ends came to 12 bases. CDR3 length: 13 amino acids. Per the germline V gene, CDR1 is SGHNT and CDR2 is YYREEE (reference sequence). CDR3 region: CASSKYDGETQYF. The DNA for the CDR3 is TGTGCCAGCAGCAAATATGACGGGGAGACCCAGTACTTC.